This paragraph reports one T cell receptor (beta chain). Its antigen is still unknown. This record comes from a study of ipilimumab plus nivolumab after autologous stem cell transplantation. Study-wide findings and caveats: The authors say TCR, Treg and microbiome findings warrant further study.

Patients got ipilimumab 1 mg/kg beginning 14 to 28 days post-transplant. Per the germline V gene, CDR1 is SGHRS and CDR2 is YFSETQ. This CDR3 region has 13 residues. Trimming left V 4 bases short and J 5 bases short, with 10 bases between. Produced via immunoSEQ multiplex PCR; TCRdb's table is partial and in-frame only. This sample yields fewer than 45,000 clones, of which nearly 95% are seen a single time; approximately 1% belongs to the top ten. This chain links TRBV5-1 with TRBJ2-1; D might be TRBD1 (6 bases). The TCR comes from a male donor with multiple myeloma. The sequencing here drew on PBMCs, taken in a trial of ipilimumab plus nivolumab as post-transplant consolidation. DNA for the CDR3: TGCGCCAGCAGCACTAGACAGGACAATGAGCAGTTCTTC. Its translation: CASSTRQDNEQFF.